This T cell receptor (beta chain) was recorded in a study of blood T cells in healthy people across ages (dated by TCRdb to 2013 to 2016). A note on the overall study: Template switching captured roughly one uniquely barcoded TCR beta cDNA molecule per two T cells in model experiments. Using deep sequencing normalized with unique cDNA molecular identifiers, the study measured how TCR beta repertoire diversity changes with age. The donors were divided into four age groups: young (average around 17 years), middle-aged (almost 40), aged (about 62) and long-lived (approximately 74). To avoid experimental bias, donors of different ages were randomly spread across the sequencing lanes. Two additional independent replicas of 1 million unique cDNA reads from the same blood draw were analyzed for two donors (one aged 18 to 30 and one aged 80 or older).

As regards this clonotype: No cognate antigen has been identified for it. Base-call qualities are not available, and no considerably larger clone is one nucleotide away.

Based on the germline V gene, the CDR1 and CDR2 sequences are SGHTA and FQGNSA. There are 11 amino acids in the CDR3, from cysteine to phenylalanine inclusive. Just the 33-base CDR3 DNA is kept, in frame starting at base 1. V was cut back by 3 bases and J by 4 bases, leaving a gap of 2 bases between them. The library was built by means of 5' RACE. Sequencing was carried out with an Illumina HiSeq 2500. A second PCR of roughly 7 to 12 cycles was run with a J-beta primer mix and a sample-barcoded 5' primer. A unique molecular identifier was introduced onto each TCR beta cDNA molecule by a template-switch 5' adaptor carrying 12 random nucleotides. Each sample yielded at least 2.5 million CDR3-containing paired-end reads. First-strand cDNA synthesis was performed from all RNA using the Mint cDNA synthesis kit, with priming by a TRBC-specific oligonucleotide. Following uracil-DNA glycosylase treatment, all cDNA underwent a first 18-cycle PCR with the universal primers M1SS and BC2_uni_R. The original pipeline was this. For normalization, 1 million high-quality reads were randomly selected from each sample, with every read carrying a distinct molecular identifier. Reads with shared molecular identifiers were discarded instead of being binned into consensus sequences. MiTCR, run with a Q25 quality threshold and the strictest error-elimination algorithm, handled CDR3 identification, clonotype clustering and error correction. Lower-bound total TCR beta diversity was estimated with a nonparametric unseen species model using Euler transformation. Using fastp at Q25 and MiXCR, TCRdb reprocessed the public reads and kept productive beta chains. Each entry is one CDR3 protein sequence, shown with its most common DNA and genes. The V and J calls reflect TCRdb's pipeline rather than the authors' work. The sample table shows roughly 680,000 distinct CDR3 sequences, and about 50% are seen once. Around an eighth of the sample lies in the top ten.

Systemically healthy Caucasian individuals from Russia, 35 to 50 in total and aged roughly 6 to 100 years, were included as donors. Roughly 9 milliliters of peripheral blood were drawn from each donor into EDTA-treated Vacutainer tubes. Ficoll-Paque density-gradient centrifugation was used to isolate PBMCs, with at least 7 million per sample. Total RNA was extracted from PBMCs with Trizol reagent, with at least 5 micrograms obtained per sample. For every donor, an aliquot of PBMCs went through flow cytometry to measure the percentages of naive CD45RAhigh/CD27high T cells. Overall study results and their limits: Observed TCR beta diversity per million T cells fell roughly linearly with age, and a significant reduction was already apparent by age about 43. Conclusive comparison of naive and antigen-experienced compartments was prevented by the profiling of bulk unsorted PBMCs. Estimates of total diversity based on one million sequenced T cells were considered lower bounds and underestimates. Because the CMV infection status of the donors was unknown, age-related changes in expanded clonotypes may potentially have been confounded. Compared with the aged group, more naive CD4+ T cells, fewer expanded clones and increased TCR diversity were shown by the long-lived group, suggesting age selection. There was a strong correlation between observed TCR beta diversity and the percentage of naive T cells measured by flow cytometry.

This receptor was taken from a woman aged 80 or over in good health. Here the chain combines TRBV7-2 and TRBJ2-3; the D gene lacks a confident call. The sample taken for sequencing was blood. The CDR3 loop reads CTSSFSDTQYF. The DNA sequence reads TGTACCAGCAGCTTCTCAGATACGCAGTATTTT.